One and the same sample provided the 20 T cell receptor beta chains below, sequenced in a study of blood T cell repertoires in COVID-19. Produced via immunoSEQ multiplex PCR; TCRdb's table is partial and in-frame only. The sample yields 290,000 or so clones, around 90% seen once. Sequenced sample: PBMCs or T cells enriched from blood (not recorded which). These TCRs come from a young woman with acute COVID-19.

Here the CDR3 DNA reads TGTGCCAGCAGCTCCGGGTCGGCAGGGGGGAATCAGCCCCAGCATTTT. This gives the protein CASSSGSAGGNQPQHF. The genes are TRBV7-8 and TRBJ1-5; the match to TRBD1 covers 7 bases. V gave up 4 bases and J gave up 4 bases; unmatched junction bases: 10. The CDR3 runs to 16 residues. The germline V gene encodes CDR1 SGHVS and CDR2 FQNEAQ. The complete variable domain, with remaining parts taken from reference TRBV7-8 and TRBJ1-5, reads GAGVSQSPRYKVAKRGQDVALRCDPISGHVSLFWYQQALGQGPEFLTYFQNEAQLDKSGLPSDRFFAERPEGSVSTLKIQRTQQEDSAVYLCASSSGSAGGNQPQHFGDGTRLSIL.

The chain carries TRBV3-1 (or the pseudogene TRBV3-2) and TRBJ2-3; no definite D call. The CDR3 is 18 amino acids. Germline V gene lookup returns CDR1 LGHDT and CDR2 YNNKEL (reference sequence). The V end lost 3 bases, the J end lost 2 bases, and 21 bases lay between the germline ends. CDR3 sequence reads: CASSHTTFTDLPTDTQYF. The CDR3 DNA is TGTGCCAGCAGCCATACCACCTTTACAGATTTACCCACAGATACGCAGTATTTT.

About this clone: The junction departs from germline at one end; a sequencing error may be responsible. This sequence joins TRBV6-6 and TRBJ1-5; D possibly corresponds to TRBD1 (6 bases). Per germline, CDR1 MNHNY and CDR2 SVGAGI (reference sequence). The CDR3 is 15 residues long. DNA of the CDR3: TGTGCCAGCAGCCTACAGGGTCGCGGCAATCAGTCCCAGCATTTT. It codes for CASSLQGRGNQSQHF.

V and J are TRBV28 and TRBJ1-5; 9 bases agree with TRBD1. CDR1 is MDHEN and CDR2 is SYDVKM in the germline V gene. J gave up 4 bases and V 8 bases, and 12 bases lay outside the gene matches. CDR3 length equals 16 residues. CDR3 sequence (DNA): TGTGCCAGCCATACAATGGGACAGGGAATGAATCAGCCCCAGCATTTT. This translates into CASHTMGQGMNQPQHF.

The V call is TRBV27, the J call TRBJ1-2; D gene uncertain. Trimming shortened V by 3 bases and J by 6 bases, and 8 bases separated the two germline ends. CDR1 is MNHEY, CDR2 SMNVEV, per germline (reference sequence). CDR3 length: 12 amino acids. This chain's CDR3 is CASSLGDNGYTF. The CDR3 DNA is TGTGCCAGCAGTTTGGGAGATAATGGCTACACCTTC.

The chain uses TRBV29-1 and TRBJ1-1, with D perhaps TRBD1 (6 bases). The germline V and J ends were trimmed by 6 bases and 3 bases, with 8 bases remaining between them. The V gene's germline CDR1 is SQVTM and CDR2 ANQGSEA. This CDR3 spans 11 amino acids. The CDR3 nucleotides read TGCAGCGTACAGGGATACACTGAAGCTTTCTTT. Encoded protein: CSVQGYTEAFF.

CDR3 coding DNA: TGTGCCAGCACTACAGGGGTCTCCATATATTTT. It is translated as CASTTGVSIYF. The gene calls are TRBV7-2 and TRBJ1-3; 7 bases match TRBD1. The V and J ends lost 7 bases and 11 bases, in that order; junction bases with no gene match: 5. In germline, CDR1 is SGHTA, CDR2 FQGNSA. CDR3 length: 11 residues.

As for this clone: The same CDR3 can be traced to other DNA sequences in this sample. The CDR3 nucleotides are TGTGCCAGCAGTTACTCTCAGGGACAGGGCTATGGCTACACCTTC. Translation: CASSYSQGQGYGYTF. The chain employs TRBV6-5 and TRBJ1-2; 9 bases match TRBD1. Germline CDR1 reads MNHEY; CDR2 reads SVGAGI. With 0 bases clipped from V and 4 bases from J, the junction kept 3 bases outside the gene matches. This CDR3 is 15 amino acids long.

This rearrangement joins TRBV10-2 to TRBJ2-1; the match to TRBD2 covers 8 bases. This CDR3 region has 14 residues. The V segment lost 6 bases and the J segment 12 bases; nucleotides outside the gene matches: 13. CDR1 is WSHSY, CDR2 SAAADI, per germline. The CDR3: CASRREAEPTPQFF. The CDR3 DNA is TGCGCCAGCAGGCGGGAGGCTGAGCCCACTCCGCAGTTCTTC.

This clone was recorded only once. CDR3: CASSSDSNTQYF. In DNA form, the CDR3 reads TGTGCCAGCAGCTCCGACAGTAATACGCAGTATTTT. The V gene is TRBV7-3, the J gene TRBJ2-3; possible D gene TRBD1, 5 bases. The CDR3 has 12 residues. Per germline, CDR1 SGHTA and CDR2 FQGTGA. The V gene lost 4 bases and the J gene lost 7 bases, with 9 bases spanning the gap. Using reference TRBV7-3 and TRBJ2-3 for the parts outside the CDR3, the full variable domain is GAGVSQTPSNKVTEKGKYVELRCDPISGHTALYWYRQSLGQGPEFLIYFQGTGAADDSGLPNDRFFAVRPEGSVSTLKIQRTERGDSAVYLCASSSDSNTQYFGPGTRLTVL.

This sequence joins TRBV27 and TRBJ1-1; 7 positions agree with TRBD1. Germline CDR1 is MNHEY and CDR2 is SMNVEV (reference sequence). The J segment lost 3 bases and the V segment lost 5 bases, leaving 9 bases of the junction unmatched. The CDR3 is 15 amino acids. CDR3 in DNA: TGTGCCAGCAGTCCTTCGGGACAGAGAGACACTGAAGCTTTCTTT. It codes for CASSPSGQRDTEAFF.

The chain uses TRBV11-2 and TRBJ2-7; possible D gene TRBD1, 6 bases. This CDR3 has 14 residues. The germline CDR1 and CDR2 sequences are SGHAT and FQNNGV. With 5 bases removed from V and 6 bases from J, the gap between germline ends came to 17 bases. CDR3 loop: CASSRNRAVIEQYF. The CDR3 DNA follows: TGTGCCAGCAGCAGAAACAGGGCCGTTATCGAGCAGTACTTC.

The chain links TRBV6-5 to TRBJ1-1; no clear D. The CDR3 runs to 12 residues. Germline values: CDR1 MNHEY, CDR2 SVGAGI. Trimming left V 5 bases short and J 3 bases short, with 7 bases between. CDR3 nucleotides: TGTGCCAGCAGTCATCGGGACACTGAAGCTTTCTTT. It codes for CASSHRDTEAFF.

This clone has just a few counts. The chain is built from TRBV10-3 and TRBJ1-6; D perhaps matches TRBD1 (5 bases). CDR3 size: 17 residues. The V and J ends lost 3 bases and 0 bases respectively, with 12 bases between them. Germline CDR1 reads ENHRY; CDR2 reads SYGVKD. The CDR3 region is CAISDQTASSYNSPLHF. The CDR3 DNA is TGTGCCATCAGTGATCAGACAGCAAGCTCCTATAATTCACCCCTCCACTTT.

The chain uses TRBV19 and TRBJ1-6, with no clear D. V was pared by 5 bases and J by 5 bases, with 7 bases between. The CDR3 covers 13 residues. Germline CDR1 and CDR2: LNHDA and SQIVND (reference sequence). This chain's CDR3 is CASSYSNNSPLHF. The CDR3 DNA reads TGTGCCAGTAGTTACAGTAATAATTCACCCCTCCACTTT.

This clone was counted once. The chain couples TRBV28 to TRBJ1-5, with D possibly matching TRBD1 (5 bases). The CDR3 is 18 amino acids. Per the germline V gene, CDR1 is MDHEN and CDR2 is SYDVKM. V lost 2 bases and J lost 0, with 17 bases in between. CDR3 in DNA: TGTGCCAGCAGTTTAAGCTTAGCGGGGGAAATTAGCAATCAGCCCCAGCATTTT. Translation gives CASSLSLAGEISNQPQHF.

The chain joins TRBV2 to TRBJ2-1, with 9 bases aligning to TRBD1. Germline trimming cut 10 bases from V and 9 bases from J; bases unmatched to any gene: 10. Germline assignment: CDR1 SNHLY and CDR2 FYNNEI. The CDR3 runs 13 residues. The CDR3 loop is CATTGTGTGEQFF. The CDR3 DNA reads TGTGCCACCACCGGGACAGGGACTGGTGAGCAGTTCTTC.

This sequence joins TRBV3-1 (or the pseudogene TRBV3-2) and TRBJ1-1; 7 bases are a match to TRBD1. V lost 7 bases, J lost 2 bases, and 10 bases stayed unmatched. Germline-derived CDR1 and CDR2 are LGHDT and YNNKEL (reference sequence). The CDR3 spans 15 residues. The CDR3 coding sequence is TGTGCCAGCAAAGCCTCGGACAGGCCAAACACTGAAGCTTTCTTT. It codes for CASKASDRPNTEAFF.

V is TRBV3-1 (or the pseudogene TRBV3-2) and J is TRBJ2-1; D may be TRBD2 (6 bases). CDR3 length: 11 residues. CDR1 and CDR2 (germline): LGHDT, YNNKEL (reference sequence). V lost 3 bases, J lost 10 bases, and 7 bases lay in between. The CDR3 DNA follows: TGTGCCAGCAGCCAGGACTACGAGCAGTTCTTC. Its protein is CASSQDYEQFF.

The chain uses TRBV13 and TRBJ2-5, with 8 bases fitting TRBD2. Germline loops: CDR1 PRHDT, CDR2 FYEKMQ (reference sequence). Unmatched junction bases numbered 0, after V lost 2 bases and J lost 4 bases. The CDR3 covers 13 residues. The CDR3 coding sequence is TGTGCCAGCAGCTTACTAGCGGGAGAGACCCAGTACTTC. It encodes CASSLLAGETQYF.